This TCR beta chain was obtained from a study of T cell clonality in common variable immunodeficiency. This clone came up many times. Its antigen remains unidentified. The read gets to within 3 residues of the CDR3 end, and the germline J gene fills in the rest. Findings of the study overall: Compared with controls, CVID subjects had fewer shared TCRbeta clones.

Patients and controls were mostly of Caucasian heritage. Donors gave roughly 5 to 8 ml heparinized peripheral whole blood. The table came from immunoSEQ multiplex PCR; TCRdb's copy has only in-frame clones and leaves some out. This table holds tens of thousands of clones with no singletons; the top ten claim about 1.8%. From germline, CDR1 is SEHNR and CDR2 FQNEAQ (reference sequence). With V trimmed by 1 base and J by 3 bases, 0 bases remained unmatched. The CDR3 length is 15 residues. Material: peripheral blood mononuclear cells. The chain joins TRBV7-9 to TRBJ1-6; 7 nucleotides agree with TRBD1. This sequence originates from a person aged 18 to 70 in good health. The CDR3: CASSLDRGYNSPLHF. The part of the CDR3 DNA that was read is TGTGCCAGCAGCTTAGACAGGGGCTATAATTCACCC. The variable domain in full, completed from reference TRBV7-9 and TRBJ1-6, reads DTGVSQNPRHKITKRGQNVTFRCDPISEHNRLYWYRQTLGQGPEFLTYFQNEAQLEKSRLLSDRFSAERPKGSFSTLEIQRTEQGDSAMYLCASSLDRGYNSPLHFGNGTRLTVT.